The clone carrying this T cell receptor (beta chain) was found a few times. Primers for the PCR totalled 60 Vbeta and 13 Jbeta. Using immunoSEQ multiplex PCR, the repertoire was profiled, and TCRdb retains in-frame clones only, with some absent. The data hold 100,000 to 150,000 clones, with about 80% observed a single time. This sample stems from a study of cytomegalovirus exposure and HLA in healthy donors. Turning to the study itself: There were approximately 400 genotyped donors. Of these, roughly 80% fell in the genetic ancestry cluster associated with self-reported Caucasian donors.

Germline V gene sequence: CDR1 LGHNA, CDR2 YSLEER. This CDR3 is 17 amino acids long. The V and J ends lost 1 base and 2 bases, in that order; junction bases with no gene match: 3. Material for sequencing was PBMCs. The rearrangement uses TRBV4-3 and TRBJ2-6; TRBD1 matches 9 bases. This TCR came from a boy between 2 and 10 years old in good health and CMV-seronegative. CDR3 in DNA: TGCGCCAGCAGCCAAGGTACAGGGGGCGCTGGGGCCAACGTCCTGACTTTC. Its protein is CASSQGTGGAGANVLTF.